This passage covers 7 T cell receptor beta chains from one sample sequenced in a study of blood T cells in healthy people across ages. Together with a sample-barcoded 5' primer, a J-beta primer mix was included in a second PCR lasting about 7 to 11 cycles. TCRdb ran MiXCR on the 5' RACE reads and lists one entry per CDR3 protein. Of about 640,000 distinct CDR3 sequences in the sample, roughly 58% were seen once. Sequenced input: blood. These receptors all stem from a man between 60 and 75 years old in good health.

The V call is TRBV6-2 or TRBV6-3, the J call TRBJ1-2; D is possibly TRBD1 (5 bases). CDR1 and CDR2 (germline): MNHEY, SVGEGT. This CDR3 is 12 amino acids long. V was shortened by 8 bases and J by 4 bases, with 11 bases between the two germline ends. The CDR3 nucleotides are TGTGCCAGCGCAGACCAGGGCTATGGCTACACCTTC. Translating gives CASADQGYGYTF.

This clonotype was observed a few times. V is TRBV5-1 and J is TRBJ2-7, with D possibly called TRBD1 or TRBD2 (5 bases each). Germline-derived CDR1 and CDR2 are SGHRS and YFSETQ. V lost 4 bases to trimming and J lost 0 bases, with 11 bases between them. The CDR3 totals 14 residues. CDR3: CASSVGTPSYEQYF. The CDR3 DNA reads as TGCGCCAGCAGCGTAGGGACGCCCTCCTACGAGCAGTACTTC.

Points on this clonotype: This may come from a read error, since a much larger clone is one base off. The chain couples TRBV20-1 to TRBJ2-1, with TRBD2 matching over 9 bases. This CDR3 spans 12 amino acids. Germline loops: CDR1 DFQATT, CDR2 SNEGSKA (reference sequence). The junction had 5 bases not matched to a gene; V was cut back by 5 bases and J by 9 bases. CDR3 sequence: CSAERGAVEQFF. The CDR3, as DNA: TGCAGTGCTGAGCGGGGGGCAGTTGAGCAGTTCTTC.

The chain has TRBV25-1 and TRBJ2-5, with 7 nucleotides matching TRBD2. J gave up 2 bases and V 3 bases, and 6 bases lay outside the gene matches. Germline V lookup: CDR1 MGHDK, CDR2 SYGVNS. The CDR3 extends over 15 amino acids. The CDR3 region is CASSEGSGPQETQYF. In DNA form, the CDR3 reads TGTGCCAGCAGTGAGGGTAGCGGGCCACAAGAGACCCAGTACTTC.

Written as DNA, the CDR3 is TGTGCCAGCAGCCGAGTCGGGGGATCACCCCTCCACTTT. Translating it yields CASSRVGGSPLHF. This sequence joins TRBV3-1 and TRBJ1-6, with D possibly being TRBD1 (5 bases). The germline gives CDR1 LGHDT, CDR2 YNNKEL (reference sequence). CDR3 length equals 13 residues. Trimming took off 4 bases at V and 10 bases at J, with 11 bases between the two ends.

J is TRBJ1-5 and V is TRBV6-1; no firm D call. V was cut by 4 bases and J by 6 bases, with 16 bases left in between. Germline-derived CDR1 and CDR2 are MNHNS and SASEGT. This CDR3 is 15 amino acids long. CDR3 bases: TGTGCCAGCAGTGGTAGCCCTGGGGAAGGTCAGCCCCAGCATTTT. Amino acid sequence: CASSGSPGEGQPQHF.

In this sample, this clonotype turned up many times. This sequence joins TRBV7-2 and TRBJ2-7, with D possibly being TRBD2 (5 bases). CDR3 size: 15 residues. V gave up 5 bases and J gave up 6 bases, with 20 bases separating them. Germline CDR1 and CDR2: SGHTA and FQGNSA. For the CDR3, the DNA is TGTGCCAGCAGCCCTGGACCACGCGGGCGGTTCGAGCAGTACTTC. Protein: CASSPGPRGRFEQYF.